This is a list of T cell receptor beta chains from one sample in a study of cytomegalovirus exposure and HLA in healthy donors. Repertoires were generated with immunoSEQ multiplex PCR, while TCRdb's copy carries only in-frame clones and drops some. The data contain 150,000 to 200,000 clones, about 90% of them seen just once; the ten biggest clones take up 0.2% to 0.3%. Sequencing input: PBMCs. All receptors come from a girl under two years old in good health and CMV-seronegative. Each CDR3 is given with its conserved first and last residue. A D gene is named only where the DNA matches it firmly. Expanded clones are given a class, and other clones once, few, many or no size at all.

j_call	v_call	clone_size	d_call	cdr3_aa	cdr3_nt
TRBJ2-1	TRBV27	-	TRBD1	CASSFLGGQGLDNEQFF	TGTGCCAGCAGTTTTCTGGGTGGACAGGGGTTGGACAATGAGCAGTTCTTC
TRBJ1-5	TRBV5-8	-	-	CASSLETGWGHQPQHF	TGTGCCAGCAGCTTGGAAACAGGATGGGGGCATCAGCCCCAGCATTTT
TRBJ2-1	TRBV7-2	-	-	CASSLVSHNPNNEQFF	TGTGCCAGCAGCTTAGTATCACATAACCCCAACAATGAGCAGTTCTTC
TRBJ1-5	TRBV6-5	-	-	CASKPGTNFDQPQHF	TGTGCCAGCAAACCCGGGACAAACTTTGATCAGCCCCAGCATTTT
TRBJ1-6	TRBV12-5	-	TRBD1	CASGLAGRGLTQNSPLHF	TGTGCTAGTGGTTTGGCTGGTAGGGGGCTGACCCAAAATTCACCCCTCCACTTT
TRBJ1-2	TRBV4-2	once	-	CASTAGGNGYTF	TGTGCCAGCACAGCGGGGGGCAATGGCTACACCTTC
TRBJ1-4	TRBV5-1	few	TRBD1	CASSLEGQGHEKLFF	TGCGCCAGCAGCTTGGAAGGACAGGGCCATGAAAAACTGTTTTTT
TRBJ2-7	TRBV27	once	TRBD2	CASSLGGGTPYEQYF	TGTGCCAGCAGTTTGGGCGGGGGGACCCCCTACGAGCAGTACTTC
TRBJ2-7	TRBV6-5	-	TRBD1	CASSYLGQGSYEQYF	TGTGCCAGCAGTTACCTGGGACAGGGTTCCTACGAGCAGTACTTC
TRBJ2-5	TRBV27	-	TRBD2	CASSSTSGGWETQYF	TGTGCCAGCAGTTCGACTAGCGGGGGTTGGGAGACCCAGTACTTC
TRBJ2-1	TRBV4-2	-	TRBD2	CASSPFSASGTTYEQFF	TGTGCCAGCAGCCCATTTTCAGCTAGCGGGACTACTTATGAGCAGTTCTTC
TRBJ1-2	TRBV9	-	-	CASSVGLYSNYGYTF	TGTGCCAGCAGCGTAGGACTTTATTCCAACTATGGCTACACCTTC
TRBJ2-1	TRBV5-1	-	TRBD2	CASSVTSGSTGEQFF	TGCGCCAGCAGCGTGACTAGCGGGAGTACGGGGGAGCAGTTCTTC
TRBJ2-7	TRBV27	once	-	CASSFYGLESDEQYF	TGTGCCAGCAGTTTTTACGGTCTGGAGTCGGACGAGCAGTACTTC
TRBJ1-5	TRBV19	-	TRBD1	CASSSTGGRDQPQHF	TGTGCCAGTAGTTCAACAGGGGGGAGGGATCAGCCCCAGCATTTT
TRBJ1-2	TRBV5-1	-	TRBD1	CASSLGRQGGYGYTF	TGCGCCAGCAGCTTGGGGCGACAGGGCGGCTATGGCTACACCTTC
TRBJ2-7	TRBV18	-	TRBD2	CASSPGLAGSYEQYF	TGTGCCAGCTCACCGGGACTAGCGGGATCCTACGAGCAGTACTTC
TRBJ1-1	TRBV28	few	TRBD1	CASSLGNRGLRGEAFF	TGTGCCAGCAGTTTAGGAAACAGGGGGCTAAGGGGTGAAGCTTTCTTT
TRBJ2-3	TRBV6-6	-	-	CASSYGLARVDDTQYF	TGTGCCAGCAGTTACGGTCTAGCGAGAGTGGATGATACGCAGTATTTT
TRBJ1-1	TRBV21-1	-	-	CASSSLSRVLCEYTEAFF	TGTGCCAGCAGTTCCCTAAGCCGGGTCCTGTGTGAGTACACTGAAGCTTTCTTT
TRBJ2-7	TRBV29-1	-	TRBD2	CSVGERGPYEQYF	TGCAGCGTTGGAGAGCGGGGACCCTACGAGCAGTACTTC
TRBJ2-3	TRBV5-4	-	-	CASSLPRRESSGTDTQYF	TGTGCCAGCAGTTTACCTCGGAGGGAGTCTTCTGGCACAGATACGCAGTATTTT
TRBJ2-7	TRBV4-3	-	-	CASSQDPGFYEQYF	TGCGCCAGCAGCCAAGATCCGGGTTTCTACGAGCAGTACTTC
TRBJ1-4	TRBV6-5	-	-	CASSYMGGVDEKLFF	TGTGCCAGCAGTTACATGGGAGGGGTGGATGAAAAACTGTTTTTT
TRBJ2-5	TRBV19	-	TRBD1	CASSIGSTGEETQYF	TGTGCCAGTAGTATAGGTTCGACAGGGGAAGAGACCCAGTACTTC
TRBJ2-7	TRBV7-2	-	-	CASSLAIQGQFPYEQCF	TGTGCCAGCAGCTTAGCGATTCAGGGCCAGTTTCCCTACGAGCAGTGCTTC
TRBJ2-5	TRBV7-2	-	TRBD2	CASSLLAGYGETQYF	TGTGCCAGCAGCCTGTTAGCGGGATATGGGGAGACCCAGTACTTC
TRBJ2-1	TRBV7-3	-	TRBD2	CASSLGGGNEQFF	TGTGCCAGCAGCTTAGGGGGGGGCAATGAGCAGTTCTTC
TRBJ1-3	TRBV7-9	-	-	CASSLRASGNTIYF	TGTGCCAGCAGCTTACGCGCTTCTGGAAACACCATATATTTT
TRBJ2-3	TRBV6-5	-	TRBD1	CASSYSGRGSDTQYF	TGTGCCAGCAGTTACTCGGGCAGGGGGTCAGATACGCAGTATTTT
TRBJ2-7	TRBV7-9	-	TRBD2	CASSPPGLEFYEQYF	TGTGCCAGCAGCCCCCCGGGACTAGAATTCTACGAGCAGTACTTC
TRBJ2-7	TRBV30	-	TRBD2	CAWSANWGLAGVKEQYF	TGTGCCTGGAGTGCCAACTGGGGACTAGCGGGAGTGAAGGAGCAGTACTTC